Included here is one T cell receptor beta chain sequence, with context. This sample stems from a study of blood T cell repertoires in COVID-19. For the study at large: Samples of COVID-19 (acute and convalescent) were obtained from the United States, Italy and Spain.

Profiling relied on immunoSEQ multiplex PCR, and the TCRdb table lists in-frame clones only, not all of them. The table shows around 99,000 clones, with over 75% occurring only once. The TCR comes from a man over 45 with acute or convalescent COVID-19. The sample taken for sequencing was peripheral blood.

CDR3 loop: CASSGTSGRGGETQYF. The CDR3, as DNA: TGCGCCAGCAGCGGGACTAGCGGGAGAGGTGGGGAGACCCAGTACTTC. This chain joins TRBV5-1 and TRBJ2-5; 14 bases line up with TRBD2. The CDR3 is 16 residues long. From germline, CDR1 is SGHRS and CDR2 YFSETQ. V lost 4 bases to trimming and J lost 5 bases; unmatched junction nucleotides: 7.